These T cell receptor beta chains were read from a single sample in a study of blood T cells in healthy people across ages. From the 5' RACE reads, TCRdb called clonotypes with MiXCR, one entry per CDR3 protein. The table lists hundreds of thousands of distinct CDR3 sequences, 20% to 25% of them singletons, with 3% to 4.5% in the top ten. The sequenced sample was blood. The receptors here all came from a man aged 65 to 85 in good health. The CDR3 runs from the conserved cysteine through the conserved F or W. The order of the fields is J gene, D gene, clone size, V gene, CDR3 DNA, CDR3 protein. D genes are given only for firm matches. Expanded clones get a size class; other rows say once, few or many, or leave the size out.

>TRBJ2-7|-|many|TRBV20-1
TGCAGTGCTAGTCTCCGGGCAACCTACGAGCAGTACTTC
CSASLRATYEQYF
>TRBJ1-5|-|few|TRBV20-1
TGCAGTGCTACTCCTTCAGGGGCTGGTCAGCCCCAGCATTTT
CSATPSGAGQPQHF
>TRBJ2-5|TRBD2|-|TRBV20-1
TGCAGTGCCGTCGGACTAGCGGGATCCACGTACCAAGAGACCCAGTACTTC
CSAVGLAGSTYQETQYF
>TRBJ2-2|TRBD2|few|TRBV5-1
TGCGCCAGCAGCTTGGAGCCTAGCGGGACGACCGGGGAGCTGTTTTTT
CASSLEPSGTTGELFF
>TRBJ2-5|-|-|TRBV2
TGTGCCAGCAGCGCCAGGACCCAAGGCGCGGGACAAGAGACCCAGTACTTC
CASSARTQGAGQETQYF
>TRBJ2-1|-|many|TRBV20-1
TGCAGTGCTACCAGGAACAATGAGCAGTTCTTC
CSATRNNEQFF
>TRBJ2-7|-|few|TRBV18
TGTGCCAGCTCACCGGGCGCGGGCGCCTCCTACGAGCAGTACTTC
CASSPGAGASYEQYF
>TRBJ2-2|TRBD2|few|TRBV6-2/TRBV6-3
TGTGCCAGCAGTACTACGCCGGGACTAGTAAGGGTACGGAACACCGGGGAGCTGTTTTTT
CASSTTPGLVRVRNTGELFF
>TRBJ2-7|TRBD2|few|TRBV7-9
TGTGCCAGCAGCGGAGAGGCTTCGGGACTAGCGGCTAATGAGCAGTACTTC
CASSGEASGLAANEQYF
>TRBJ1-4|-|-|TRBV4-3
TGCGCCAGCAGCCAAAAAGGGACCGGAGCGGTTGGAAAACTGTTTTTT
CASSQKGTGAVGKLFF
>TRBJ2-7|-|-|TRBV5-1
TGCGCCAGCAGCCCGGGCGCTAGCGCATCCTACGAGCAGTACTTC
CASSPGASASYEQYF
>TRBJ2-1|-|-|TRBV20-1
TGCAGTGCCGCCGCCCGGAGGGCCCAGAATGAGCAGTTCTTC
CSAAARRAQNEQFF
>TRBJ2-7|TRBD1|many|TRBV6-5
TGTGCCAGCAGTTACGTGCAGGGGGCTTACTACGAGCAGTACTTC
CASSYVQGAYYEQYF
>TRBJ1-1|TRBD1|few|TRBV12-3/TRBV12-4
TGTGCCAGCAACCAAGCGGGTAGGCAGGGGGACACTGAAGCTTTCTTT
CASNQAGRQGDTEAFF
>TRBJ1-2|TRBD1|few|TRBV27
TGTGCCAGCAGGGCTAGGGACAGGGGCGAGAGTGGCTACACCTTC
CASRARDRGESGYTF